This entry is about one T cell receptor beta chain. Its antigen is unknown. Per-base quality was not reported, and no clone a single base away is much larger than it. This sample is part of a study of cytomegalovirus exposure and HLA in healthy donors listed by TCRdb under 2017. General notes on the study: In an earlier analysis of approximately 640 of the donors, 276 Gb of sequence data and about 110 million unique TCR beta sequences from 150 million to 200 million T cells were reported. An early release covering 500 to 750 HLA-typed donors comprised about 300 gigabases of sequencing data and 85 million to 100 million unique TCR sequences. Of the 300 to 450 genotyped donors, about 80% fell in the genetic ancestry cluster associated with self-reported Caucasian donors. The study aimed to test whether signatures of past pathogen exposure could be identified by cataloging public T cell receptors. The study profiled the T cell repertoires of about 720 subjects by immunosequencing and related them to cytomegalovirus serostatus. Along with the approximately 700-subject first cohort, a separate validation cohort of 120 different subjects was used. To predict cytomegalovirus infection status, the study combined high-throughput TCR immunosequencing, statistical association of individual TCRs with disease status, and machine learning. A later analysis re-examined previously published TCR beta repertoires from about 700 donors and added high-resolution HLA genotyping to investigate patterns of TCR occurrence. Rather than using new phenotypic data, the later analysis identified candidate immune exposures from TCR beta sequences and from how often those sequences occurred across donors. An earlier analysis of several hundred of the donors applied high-throughput TCR beta sequencing to assess whether each TCR beta V gene segment acted as functional or pseudogenic. Donor age, sex, ethnicity and CMV serostatus were compiled alongside the repertoire data. In a later genetic analysis, genome-wide SNP genotypes for about 55% of the roughly 670 donors were used, and that subset was treated as a discovery cohort. Every discovery cohort repertoire had been produced on one sequencing platform. HLA typing included class I and class II loci at four-digit resolution. Typing coverage differed by locus: A, B, C, DRB1 and DQB1 were typed in about 620-630 donors, DQA1 in about 500, DPA1 in approximately 600, and DPB1 in about 450. Four to six DR-DQ haplotypes were handled as single units for association and clustering, since linkage in the cohort was strong. Across some 400 genotyped donors of the cohort, an average of about 250,000 unique TCR beta nucleotide sequences per donor were sequenced, and 15% to 20% of those sequences were non-productive. Broader findings and caveats from the paper: It was suggested by the authors that the approach could potentially be generalized to other disease states and immunological phenotypes. Because HLA typing was missing for some donors at each locus, association tests included only the typed subset. In an earlier analysis of 587 of the donors, most TCR beta V segments appeared in productive rearrangements about 87% or about 30% of the time, broadly matching IMGT annotations. In a later analysis, HLA-associated TCR beta chains were found to be more clonally expanded and to have lower generation probabilities than equally common non-associated chains. In a later analysis, some 17,000 TCR beta sequences were associated with specific HLA alleles at a false discovery rate of 0.05. In a later genetic analysis, fewer N-insertions in productive TCRs were reported among donors in an Asian-associated ancestry cluster than the approximately 670-donor mean. Linkage disequilibrium might explain the correlated functional status among segregating V segments, but an unknown experimental factor could not be excluded. Roughly uniform sequencing depth across donors was assumed in presence/absence analyses, although this assumption may not hold. Assigning TCR associations to individual alleles was difficult when HLA alleles, especially DR and DQ, strongly co-occurred. V-gene and J-gene trimming of TCR beta chains was associated with a missense DCLRE1C variant in a later genetic analysis, and the association was replicated in an independent cohort. Because the 87-base-pair reads could not distinguish some IMGT-functional V segments, including TRBV6-2 and TRBV6-3, those segments were excluded. The study listed around 160 TCR beta chains as associated with cytomegalovirus. This cohort had only TCR beta chains sequenced, and the lack of alpha or paired-chain data limited which features could be detected. In vitro tests confirmed that a few of the cytomegalovirus-associated TCR beta chains recognize cytomegalovirus antigens. A further reported finding was that TCR beta sequences accurately predicted the HLA-A and HLA-B alleles for most subjects in the first cohort. Most TCR sequences were seen in very few donors, while some public TCRs were found in many individuals. In a later analysis, TCR association rates were found to vary across HLA loci, with the most associated TCRs seen for DRB1 alleles and the fewest for HLA-C alleles. A later analysis found that most CMV-associated TCR beta chains appeared HLA-restricted, with HLA associations seemingly driven largely by CMV exposure. In both the original and validation cohorts, the classifier was reported to diagnose cytomegalovirus status with high specificity and sensitivity. A cluster of highly shared sequence variants was judged likely to be a technical artifact of the sequencing pipeline. For the cohort, immune exposure information was limited to CMV serostatus. According to a later analysis, parvovirus B19, influenza, CMV and Epstein-Barr virus appeared linked to several top co-occurrence clusters. The earlier analysis of some 540 of the donors excluded roughly 17 rarely observed V segments, including chromosome 9 orphons, because counts were too low.

Libraries were constructed by the immunoSEQ multiplex PCR assay. The multiplex PCR relied on a mix of 60 forward primers for TCR Vbeta segments and 13 reverse primers for TCR Jbeta segments. A multiplex PCR assay on genomic DNA amplified the CDR3 region of rearranged TCR beta genes. On the Illumina HiSeq System, the amplified TCR beta libraries were sequenced as 87-base-pair reads. As for the original processing: A later analysis tallied around 87 million unique TCR beta chains across the 666 repertoires, and approximately 11 million of those chains were shared by two or more donors. A nearest-neighbor algorithm error-corrected the raw reads and collapsed the reads into unique sequences, merging closely related sequences to remove PCR and sequencing errors. V, D and J gene segments were assigned by aligning CDR3 sequences to IMGT reference sequences. For a sequence to be retained, a match of at least six nucleotides to both a V gene segment and a J gene segment was required. A rearrangement counted as productive if the CDR3 had no stop codons and remained in frame with V and J, and every other rearrangement counted as non-productive. Following IMGT convention, CDR3 was defined as the stretch from the second conserved V-encoded cysteine up to the conserved J-encoded phenylalanine. Sequences without an unambiguous match to a single V gene segment were excluded from the earlier analysis of 500 to 700 of the donors. In an earlier analysis of approximately 560 of the donors, a V segment was called functional when productive rearrangements were above 56.7%, and segregating when the standard deviation between donors exceeded 5%. A statistical classification framework was built for diagnosing cytomegalovirus status from the catalog of TCR beta chain sequences. V and J gene assignment, in a later analysis, came from comparing TCR nucleotide sequences with IMGT/GENE-DB human TR gene sequences. A later analysis assigned CDR3 sequences and most-parsimonious VDJ recombination scenarios with the TCRdist pipeline. In a later analysis, each TCR beta chain was defined by its CDR3 amino acid sequence together with its V-gene family, and reads lacking a unique V-gene family were excluded. As a way to deal with suspected cross-contamination and a sequencing artifact, a later analysis dropped approximately 590 nucleotide sequences that were highly shared and had low generation probability. In a later analysis, a clonal expansion index for each public chain was calculated from normalized within-repertoire ranks of inferred template counts. In a later analysis, generation probabilities were computed using a VDJ recombination model fitted to out-of-frame rearrangements, and the results were checked against IGoR. A later analysis scored TCR-TCR, TCR-HLA and TCR-CMV co-occurrence with hypergeometric tests, applying a repertoire-size bias correction to TCR pairs. To estimate false discovery rates, a later analysis permuted the HLA or CMV assignments 20 times. In a later analysis, co-occurring TCRs were grouped with DBSCAN, and TCRdist sequence similarity was added when clustering was performed within HLA-allele-positive subsets. Repertoires with fewer than 30,000 or more than 120,000 public chains were left out of co-occurrence clustering, as were four to six repertoires with anomalous nucleotide sharing. As stored in TCRdb, this immuneACCESS dataset retains in-frame rearrangements with V and J assigned. A fraction of the clones does not appear; measured against another copy, unresolved V genes explain less than half of the discrepancy, and the remainder lacks a known reason. V, J and clone size derive from that table, while D and trimming were established from the DNA sequence. Within this sample are 130,000 or so clones, with roughly 79% of them counted one time only. The biggest ten clones account for about 1% of the sample.

Deletion took 5 bases off V and 0 bases off J, with a span of 17 bases between the germline ends. CDR1 is given as SGHVS and CDR2 as FNYEAQ, both from the germline V gene. From its cysteine to its phenylalanine, the CDR3 spans 16 amino acids. Of the read, only the CDR3 DNA is kept; its 48 bases are in frame from base 1. The cohort comprised 710 or so healthy bone marrow donors. Cohort members were all nominally healthy when sampled, although unrecorded immune exposures were likely present. The donor tested CMV seronegative and was one of the 352 seronegative cohort members. A peripheral blood sample was collected from each donor, and TCR beta sequencing was performed on peripheral blood mononuclear cells. The Qiagen DNeasy Blood Extraction Kit was used to extract genomic DNA from the blood cell samples.

The chain couples TRBV7-6 to TRBJ2-7; the D gene is perhaps TRBD1, on 5 matching bases. The sequencing sample was made of PBMCs. The clonotype comes from a male donor in good health and CMV-seronegative. The nucleotide sequence is given as TGTGCCAGCAGCCCTAGGGCACAGGCAAGCTCCTACGAGCAGTACTTC. It encodes CASSPRAQASSYEQYF. Outside the CDR3, residues come from the reference TRBV7-6 and TRBJ2-7 proteins, so the full variable domain is: GAGVSQSPRYKVTKRGQDVALRCDPISGHVSLYWYRQALGQGPEFLTYFNYEAQQDKSGLPNDRFSAERPEGSISTLTIQRTEQRDSAMYRCASSPRAQASSYEQYFGPGTRLTVT.